This T cell receptor beta chain was captured in a study of blood T cell repertoires in COVID-19. Across the whole study: Some COVID-19 samples were acute and others convalescent; all came from the United States, Italy and Spain. PBMCs, B-cell-depleted T cells, or T cells provided the cDNA or gDNA that made up the material.

CDR1 is GTSNPN and CDR2 is SVGIG in the germline V gene (reference sequence). J was trimmed by 2 bases and V by 5 bases; bases with no gene match: 0. The CDR3 totals 11 residues. Authors' analysis steps: Reference gene primer amplification gave estimated nucleated cell counts. TCRdb's copy holds only in-frame clones and misses some; the assay was immunoSEQ multiplex PCR. V and J calls and clone size are copied from that table; D and trimming were computed from the DNA. The data contain about 250,000 clones, about 83% of them singletons. The sequence was obtained from a human donor in a cohort sampled during active COVID-19. Sequenced: peripheral blood. This rearrangement joins TRBV30 to TRBJ2-7; 7 nucleotides align to TRBD1. The CDR3 DNA reads TGTGCCTGGCAGGGGGCCTACGAGCAGTACTTC. Its translation: CAWQGAYEQYF.